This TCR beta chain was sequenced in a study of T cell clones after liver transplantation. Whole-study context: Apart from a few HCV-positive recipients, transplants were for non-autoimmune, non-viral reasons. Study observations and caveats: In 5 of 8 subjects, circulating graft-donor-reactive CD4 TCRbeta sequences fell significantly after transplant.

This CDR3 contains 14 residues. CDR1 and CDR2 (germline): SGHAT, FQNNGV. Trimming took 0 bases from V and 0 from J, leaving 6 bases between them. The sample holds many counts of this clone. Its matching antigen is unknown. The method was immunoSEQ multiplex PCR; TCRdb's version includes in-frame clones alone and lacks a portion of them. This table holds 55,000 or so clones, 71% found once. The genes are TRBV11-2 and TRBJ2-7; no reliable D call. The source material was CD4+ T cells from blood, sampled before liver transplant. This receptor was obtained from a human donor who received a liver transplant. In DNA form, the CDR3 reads TGTGCCAGCAGCTTAGATCCAGGCTCCTACGAGCAGTACTTC. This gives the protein CASSLDPGSYEQYF.